Presented here are 17 T cell receptor beta chains from one specimen sequenced in a study of long-term antiretroviral therapy in people with HIV. Survey-level immunoSEQ v3.0 assays were run. The data were produced by immunoSEQ multiplex PCR, yet TCRdb's version contains in-frame clones alone and is incomplete. The data show 28,000 or so clones, with 85% to 90% seen just once and about 4.3% held by the top ten. Specimen: unsorted PBMCs, collected 0.5 years after starting antiretroviral therapy. These receptors all stem from a woman between 18 and 30 years old with HIV.

V usage is TRBV7-2 and J usage is TRBJ2-3; D gene uncertain. CDR1 is SGHTA, CDR2 FQGNSA, per germline. V lost 3 bases and J lost 5, with 6 bases in between. This CDR3 comprises 12 residues. This CDR3 is CASSFLGDTQYF. The CDR3 DNA is TGTGCCAGCAGCTTTCTTGGAGATACGCAGTATTTT.

The genes are TRBV4-3 and TRBJ2-2, with 7 positions matching TRBD1. The ends lost 1 base at V and 1 base at J; junction bases unmatched: 0. Germline values: CDR1 LGHNA, CDR2 YSLEER. The CDR3 sequence is 15 residues long. Written as DNA, the CDR3 is TGCGCCAGCAGCCAAGGGACAGGGAACACCGGGGAGCTGTTTTTT. It encodes CASSQGTGNTGELFF.

This chain links TRBV27 with TRBJ2-7, with D unclear. The CDR3 covers 13 residues. The germline V and J ends were trimmed by 0 bases and 5 bases, with 8 bases remaining between them. Germline assignment: CDR1 MNHEY and CDR2 SMNVEV (reference sequence). The CDR3 protein is CASSLSGRNEQYF. The CDR3 DNA sequence: TGTGCCAGCAGTTTATCAGGGCGGAACGAGCAGTACTTC.

The genes are TRBV13 and TRBJ2-7; the D gene is possibly TRBD2 (5 bases). Germline V gene data show CDR1 as PRHDT and CDR2 as FYEKMQ (reference sequence). The CDR3 has 15 amino acids. The ends were cut back, 2 bases at V and 2 bases at J, with 13 bases in the middle. The CDR3 region has the DNA TGTGCCAGCAGCTTAAGGATGGGAGTCCCCTACGAGCAGTACTTC. Its protein product is CASSLRMGVPYEQYF.

This clone was detected once. This rearrangement joins TRBV4-3 to TRBJ2-5; 8 nucleotides align to TRBD2. V lost 0 bases and J lost 2; bases outside the gene matches: 11. This CDR3 has 18 amino acids. The germline V gene has CDR1 LGHNA and CDR2 YSLEER. CDR3 protein: CASSQDLSPVAGQETQYF. DNA for the CDR3: TGCGCCAGCAGCCAAGATCTCTCTCCTGTAGCGGGACAAGAGACCCAGTACTTC.

The chain combines TRBV2 with TRBJ1-5; possibly TRBD1 for D (6 bases). This CDR3 comprises 13 residues. V lost 6 bases to trimming and J lost 4 bases, with 10 bases between them. Germline V gene data show CDR1 as SNHLY and CDR2 as FYNNEI. The CDR3, as DNA: TGTGCCAGCAGGCCGGGACAAAATCAGCCCCAGCATTTT. Protein: CASRPGQNQPQHF.

The chain couples TRBV9 to TRBJ2-5; 9 bases are a match to TRBD1. Germline-derived CDR1 and CDR2 are SGDLS and YYNGEE. The V and J ends lost 0 bases and 4 bases, in that order; junction bases with no gene match: 4. The CDR3 is 15 amino acids. The DNA of the CDR3 is TGTGCCAGCAGCGTAGAGGGACAGGGACGAGAGACCCAGTACTTC. It codes for CASSVEGQGRETQYF. Supplemented by reference TRBV9 and TRBJ2-5, the full variable domain reads DSGVTQTPKHLITATGQRVTLRCSPRSGDLSVYWYQQSLDQGLQFLIQYYNGEERAKGNILERFSAQQFPDLHSELNLSSLELGDSALYFCASSVEGQGRETQYFGPGTRLLVL.

The genes are TRBV6-5 and TRBJ1-3, with a possible D match to TRBD1 (6 bases). V was pared by 2 bases and J by 2 bases, with 7 bases between. Germline V gene data show CDR1 as MNHEY and CDR2 as SVGAGI. The CDR3 has 14 residues. The CDR3 DNA is TGTGCCAGCAGTTACGACAGGCCTGGAAACACCATATATTTT. Translated, it gives CASSYDRPGNTIYF.

The chain is built from TRBV7-9 and TRBJ1-1, with D maybe TRBD1 (6 bases). The CDR3 covers 15 residues. V dropped 1 base and J dropped 0 bases, with 9 bases sitting between them. Germline values: CDR1 SEHNR, CDR2 FQNEAQ (reference sequence). The CDR3 is CASSLGGRMNTEAFF. The DNA for the CDR3 is TGTGCCAGCAGCTTAGGGGGGCGCATGAACACTGAAGCTTTCTTT.

V usage is TRBV5-4 and J usage is TRBJ2-3; 8 bases are shared with TRBD2. Germline V gives CDR1 SGHNT, CDR2 YYREEE (reference sequence). The J segment lost 6 bases and the V segment lost 0 bases, leaving 9 bases of the junction unmatched. The CDR3 spans 16 residues. CDR3 residues: CASSLGSGGPKDTQYF. The DNA of the CDR3 is TGTGCCAGCAGCTTGGGATCGGGAGGGCCGAAGGATACGCAGTATTTT.

The V and J genes are TRBV4-3 and TRBJ2-1, with 9 bases matching TRBD2. After removal of 0 bases from V and 8 bases from J, the junction contained 5 bases not matched to a gene. The germline V gene encodes CDR1 LGHNA and CDR2 YSLEER. The CDR3 extends over 15 amino acids. CDR3 in amino acids: CASSQDLSSGDEQFF. In DNA form, the CDR3 reads TGCGCCAGCAGCCAAGATCTCTCTAGCGGGGATGAGCAGTTCTTC.

The sample holds one count of this clone. J is TRBJ2-3 and V is TRBV5-1; 10 bases align to TRBD2. Trimming at V came to 7 bases and at J to 4 bases, leaving 15 bases not matched to a gene. The V gene's germline CDR1 is SGHRS and CDR2 YFSETQ. The CDR3 is made up of 17 amino acids. The CDR3 sequence is CASADPRLAGGADTQYF. Here the CDR3 DNA reads TGCGCCAGCGCTGATCCCCGACTAGCGGGTGGGGCAGATACGCAGTATTTT.

The chain combines TRBV14 with TRBJ2-1; D might be TRBD2 (5 bases). Trimming cost V 1 base and J 6 bases, with 16 bases left between them. This CDR3 contains 16 residues. Germline V gene sequence: CDR1 SGHDN, CDR2 FVKESK. This CDR3 is CASSQVPGWTINEQFF. For the CDR3, the DNA is TGTGCCAGCAGCCAAGTTCCGGGATGGACCATCAATGAGCAGTTCTTC.

The CDR3: CASSQSDRPYEQYF. Here the CDR3 DNA reads TGCGCCAGCAGCCAGTCGGACAGGCCCTACGAGCAGTACTTC. This sequence joins TRBV4-3 and TRBJ2-7, with 7 bases that match TRBD1. Germline values: CDR1 LGHNA, CDR2 YSLEER. The CDR3 loop spans 14 amino acids. V was pared by 3 bases and J by 2 bases, with 4 bases of the junction left unmatched.

CDR3 DNA sequence: TGTGCCAGCAGTGCCAGAAAACTGGACAGGTGGAAAGAGACCCAGTACTTC. Translating it yields CASSARKLDRWKETQYF. The V gene is TRBV6-1, the J gene TRBJ2-5; 7 positions agree with TRBD1. V lost 4 bases, J lost 3 bases, and 14 bases stayed unmatched. The germline V gene has CDR1 MNHNS and CDR2 SASEGT. The CDR3 is made up of 17 amino acids.

The CDR3 is CASSLLGGYEQYF. The DNA of the CDR3 is TGTGCCAGCAGCCTACTCGGGGGCTACGAGCAGTACTTC. This chain links TRBV11-2 with TRBJ2-5; TRBD2 is a possible D gene (6 bases). The DNA matches TRBJ2-7 better at its end, which makes the J call doubtful. Per the germline V gene, CDR1 is SGHAT and CDR2 is FQNNGV. The CDR3 loop spans 13 amino acids.

This clone was observed a handful of times. The chain carries TRBV7-3 and TRBJ1-1; the D gene is possibly TRBD1 (5 bases). Deletions cut 5 bases from V and 6 bases from J, with 13 bases between. CDR1 is SGHTA and CDR2 is FQGTGA in the germline V gene. The CDR3 covers 13 residues. CDR3: CASSLNGAAEAFF. In nucleotides, the CDR3 is TGTGCCAGCAGCCTCAATGGGGCAGCTGAAGCTTTCTTT.